These T cell receptor beta chains were read from a single sample in a study of cytomegalovirus exposure and HLA in healthy donors. Clones were read by immunoSEQ multiplex PCR, and TCRdb kept only the in-frame ones, dropping some. This sample has some 140,000 clones, with around 82% found just once. The sequenced sample consisted of PBMCs. The source of these receptors is a middle-aged woman in good health and CMV-seropositive. The CDR3 runs from the conserved cysteine through the conserved F or W. Each record gives: J gene, clone size, V gene, D gene, CDR3 protein. The D gene is left open where the match is weak. Rows may omit the clone size; those that give it use once, few, many or a size class.

TRBJ2-3 | - | TRBV15 | TRBD1 | CATSRVDRGTDTQYF
TRBJ2-5 | - | TRBV4-1 | - | CASTQRVLAQQETQYF
TRBJ2-7 | - | TRBV29-1 | TRBD1 | CSVEVPGQGGYEQYF
TRBJ1-2 | - | TRBV4-1 | - | CASSQDKTFTDSFYGYTF
TRBJ2-3 | - | TRBV7-8 | TRBD2 | CASSSLAETHTDTQYF
TRBJ1-3 | - | TRBV6-5 | - | CASSYFGVGSGNTIYF
TRBJ1-5 | - | TRBV5-8 | - | CASSLGQISNQPQHF
TRBJ2-3 | once | TRBV11-2 | - | CASSQNRGLLSDTQYF
TRBJ2-7 | - | TRBV13 | - | CASSPPGSYEQYF
TRBJ2-7 | - | TRBV19 | TRBD1 | CASSTPGQTYEQYF
TRBJ2-2 | - | TRBV11-2 | TRBD2 | CASSLGLGATGELFF
TRBJ1-5 | - | TRBV27 | - | CASSSGLGGNQPQHF
TRBJ2-6 | - | TRBV7-9 | - | CASSLSTGPILSGANVLTF
TRBJ1-5 | - | TRBV19 | TRBD1 | CASSKLSGTGDQPQHF
TRBJ2-7 | - | TRBV28 | TRBD2 | CASNTSGKSSYEQYF
TRBJ1-1 | - | TRBV7-9 | - | CASSFRGGGEITEAFF
TRBJ1-1 | - | TRBV2 | - | CASSGVGLNTEAFF
- | few | TRBV29-1 | - | CSTQGSSYEQYF
TRBJ2-7 | - | TRBV5-5 | TRBD2 | CASSFFWPERELRDF
TRBJ2-7 | - | TRBV9 | TRBD1 | CASSPYTTGVYEQYF
TRBJ1-3 | few | TRBV2 | TRBD1 | CASTTDRGTGNTIYF
TRBJ2-3 | - | TRBV27 | TRBD1 | CASNPGQGSNTQYF
TRBJ2-3 | few | TRBV7-3 | TRBD2 | CASSPGLAGVDTQYF
TRBJ2-3 | - | TRBV6-5 | TRBD2 | CASSLSGTIYTQYF
TRBJ2-3 | - | TRBV6-5 | - | CASSYVGGTGTDTQYF
TRBJ2-7 | - | TRBV11-3 | - | CASSFQGAYEQYF
TRBJ2-3 | - | TRBV28 | TRBD2 | CASSTETSGRGSSRDTQYF
TRBJ2-3 | - | TRBV30 | TRBD2 | CAQGTSGRDTDTQYF
TRBJ2-4 | few | TRBV7-2 | TRBD2 | CASTREGLAKNIQYF
TRBJ1-1 | few | TRBV6-1 | - | CASRTGNTEAFF
TRBJ2-2 | - | TRBV6-5 | TRBD1 | CASSRWTGPTGELFF
TRBJ2-7 | - | TRBV19 | TRBD2 | CASSDGGGSYEQYF
TRBJ2-5 | few | TRBV6-1 | TRBD1 | CASSFGQGEETQYF
TRBJ2-5 | - | TRBV7-9 | TRBD2 | CASSLLLAGGEETQYF
TRBJ1-1 | once | TRBV28 | - | CASSFTRNTEAFF
TRBJ2-5 | few | TRBV5-8 | - | CASSLVQQETQYF
TRBJ2-7 | - | TRBV21-1 | - | CASSKREAGVRRQDQYF
TRBJ2-7 | few | TRBV6-5 | TRBD1 | CASSNYYRGYEQYF
TRBJ2-5 | - | TRBV2 | - | CASSGVAGRETQYF
TRBJ2-2 | - | TRBV6-5 | - | CASTLSGGGTGELFF
TRBJ2-2 | - | TRBV7-2 | - | CASSLASGTGELFF
TRBJ1-1 | - | TRBV6-4 | - | CASSVSWGEGEAFF
TRBJ2-5 | - | TRBV21-1 | - | CASSKALITSQETQYF
TRBJ2-6 | - | TRBV7-9 | TRBD1 | CASSWGGQGAGGANVLTF
TRBJ1-4 | few | TRBV5-1 | TRBD1 | CASSFQGAQNEKLFF
TRBJ1-2 | - | TRBV14 | - | CASSQDIVSFYGYTF
TRBJ2-2 | - | TRBV10-1 | - | CASSRQINTGELFF
TRBJ2-5 | few | TRBV5-4 | TRBD1 | CASSFGQAQETQYF
TRBJ2-3 | once | TRBV30 | - | CAWSRRAGSTDTQYF
TRBJ2-3 | - | TRBV2 | - | CASNREGHTDTQYF